What follows describes a single T cell receptor (beta chain). The table came from immunoSEQ multiplex PCR; TCRdb's copy has only in-frame clones and leaves some out. The profile covers almost 90,000 clones, with less than 90% appearing a single time and approximately 2.1% taken by the ten largest. Trimming removed 8 bases from V and 5 bases from J, with 15 bases in between. CDR3 length: 13 residues. Germline V lookup: CDR1 MNHEY, CDR2 SVGAGI. This sample was taken from a study of PD-L1 blockade in urothelial cancer. For the study at large: Bladder-origin urothelial cancer in males covered about 90% of the roughly 30 patients.

Documented time point: pretreatment peripheral blood. The receptor comes from a man in his 60s with urothelial cancer. The rearrangement uses TRBV6-5 and TRBJ1-2; D remains unclear. This specimen was PBMCs, taken around atezolizumab (anti-PD-L1) treatment. The CDR3 DNA follows: TGTGCCAGCCTTCGAGGGCTAGGATATGGCTACACCTTC. Amino acids: CASLRGLGYGYTF.